This passage covers 4 T cell receptor beta chains from one sample sequenced in a study of cytomegalovirus exposure and HLA in healthy donors. A multiplex PCR was run with 60 Vbeta primers and 13 Jbeta primers. Sequencing used immunoSEQ multiplex PCR; TCRdb keeps in-frame clones, though not all of them. The data contain some 180,000 clones, roughly 9.4% of them singletons. Sequenced sample: PBMCs. The receptors derive from a woman aged 25 to 45 in good health and CMV-seropositive.

This sequence joins TRBV7-8 and TRBJ2-7, with D perhaps matching TRBD2 (5 bases). V lost 1 base and J lost 0, with 10 bases in between. Germline V gene data show CDR1 as SGHVS and CDR2 as FQNEAQ. The CDR3 is made up of 15 amino acids. The CDR3 DNA follows: TGTGCCAGCAGCTTAGTCGGACTTAGCTCCTACGAGCAGTACTTC. Translating it yields CASSLVGLSSYEQYF. Drawing the rest from reference TRBV7-8 and TRBJ2-7, the complete variable domain is GAGVSQSPRYKVAKRGQDVALRCDPISGHVSLFWYQQALGQGPEFLTYFQNEAQLDKSGLPSDRFFAERPEGSVSTLKIQRTQQEDSAVYLCASSLVGLSSYEQYFGPGTRLTVT.

V and J are TRBV5-1 and TRBJ1-4; D is unresolved. CDR1 and CDR2 from the germline V gene are SGHRS and YFSETQ. Trimming removed 2 bases from V and 6 bases from J, with 11 bases in between. The length of the CDR3 is 14 residues. The CDR3 DNA reads as TGCGCCAGCAGCTTTACTGGAGGTTATGAAAAACTGTTTTTT. The encoded protein is CASSFTGGYEKLFF.

The chain couples TRBV4-2 to TRBJ1-1; no definite D call. V was clipped by 3 bases and J by 6 bases, with 11 bases between them. This CDR3 comprises 13 residues. CDR1 and CDR2 from the germline V gene are LGHNA and YNFKEQ. The CDR3 DNA is TGTGCCAGCAGCCACCCAACACCTGCTGAAGCTTTCTTT. It is translated as CASSHPTPAEAFF.

The rearrangement uses TRBV10-3 and TRBJ1-1, with D uncertain. Germline V gene data show CDR1 as ENHRY and CDR2 as SYGVKD. The CDR3 is made up of 13 amino acids. V lost 10 bases and J lost 6, with 18 bases in between. This CDR3 reads CATRLLPEAEAFF. The CDR3 DNA follows: TGTGCCACACGACTCCTCCCGGAGGCTGAAGCTTTCTTT.